This TCR beta chain comes out of a study of sequential checkpoint blockade in melanoma. In the study overall: About two dozen patients had tumor biopsies before treatment and at week 13.

In germline, CDR1 is MDHEN, CDR2 SYDVKM. CDR3 length: 20 amino acids. The V gene lost 5 bases and the J gene lost 2 bases, with 27 bases spanning the gap. Data came from immunoSEQ multiplex PCR; TCRdb stores just in-frame clones and leaves some out. Of 4,500 to 6,000 clones listed, 39% are singletons. As to treatment: randomized to nivolumab then ipilimumab (arm A) or the reverse (arm B). The specimen comprised tumor tissue (inferred from file names), sampled from a patient given nivolumab and ipilimumab in sequence. The chain employs TRBV28 and TRBJ1-4; maybe TRBD1 (6 bases). The receptor's source is a human donor with melanoma. CDR3 sequence reads: CASSPTYALTQTGTNEKLFF. The CDR3 DNA sequence: TGTGCCAGCAGTCCAACTTATGCCTTAACCCAAACAGGGACTAATGAAAAACTGTTTTTT.